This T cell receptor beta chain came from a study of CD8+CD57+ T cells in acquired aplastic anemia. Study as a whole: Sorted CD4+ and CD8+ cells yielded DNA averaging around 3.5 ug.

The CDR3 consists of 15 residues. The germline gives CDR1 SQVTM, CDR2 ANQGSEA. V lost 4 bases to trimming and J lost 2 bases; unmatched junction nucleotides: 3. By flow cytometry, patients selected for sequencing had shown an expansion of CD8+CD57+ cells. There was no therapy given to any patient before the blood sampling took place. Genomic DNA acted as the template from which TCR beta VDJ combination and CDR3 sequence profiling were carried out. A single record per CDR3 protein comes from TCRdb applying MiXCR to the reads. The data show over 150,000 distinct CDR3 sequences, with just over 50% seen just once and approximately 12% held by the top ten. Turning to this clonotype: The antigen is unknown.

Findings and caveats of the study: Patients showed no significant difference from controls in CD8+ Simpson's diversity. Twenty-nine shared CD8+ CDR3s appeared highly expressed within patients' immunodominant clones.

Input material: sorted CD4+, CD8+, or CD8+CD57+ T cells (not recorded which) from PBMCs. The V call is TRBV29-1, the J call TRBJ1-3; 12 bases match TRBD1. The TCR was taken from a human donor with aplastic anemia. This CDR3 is CSVVGTGGPGNTIYF. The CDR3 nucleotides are TGCAGCGTTGTTGGGACAGGGGGCCCTGGAAACACCATATATTTT. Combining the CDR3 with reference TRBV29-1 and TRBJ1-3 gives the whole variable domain SAVISQKPSRDICQRGTSLTIQCQVDSQVTMMFWYRQQPGQSLTLIATANQGSEATYESGFVIDKFPISRPNLTFSTLTVSNMSPEDSSIYLCSVVGTGGPGNTIYFGEGSWLTVV.